The source of this TCR beta chain is a study of CD8 T cells in Susac syndrome. Study results and caveats: By the study's own acknowledgment, its TCR sequencing and HLA analysis included relatively few individuals.

The RNA input was 0.5 to 1 ug, and it was reverse transcribed with random hexamers. The method of amplification for TCR beta CDR3 was immunoSEQ multiplex PCR, covering 54 Vbeta and 13 Jbeta. Each CDR3 protein is one row after TCRdb ran MiXCR on the immunoSEQ multiplex PCR reads. The sample has 190,000 or so distinct CDR3 sequences; 95% are singletons. The V end lost 3 bases, the J end lost 5 bases, and 8 bases lay between the germline ends. Germline V lookup: CDR1 KGHSH, CDR2 LQKENI. This CDR3 is 13 amino acids long. In the multiple sclerosis control group, patients were treatment-naive and had stable or active relapsing-remitting disease. CD8+ and CD4+ T cells were negatively isolated; TEMRA cells were FACS-enriched. About this clonotype itself: Its antigen is unidentified.

Material: CD4+ T cells from PBMCs. The TCR was taken from a human donor with multiple sclerosis. The J gene is TRBJ1-5, the V gene TRBV18, with TRBD1 as a possible D gene (5 bases). This CDR3 reads CASSPAGDQPQHF. The CDR3 DNA follows: TGTGCCAGCTCACCCGCGGGGGATCAGCCCCAGCATTTT.